This T cell receptor beta chain was identified during a study of T cells in tuberculosis. Whole-study results and caveats: Smaller distances to GMM-specific TCRs suggested their expansion in active tuberculosis.

As to this clone: What it binds is unknown.

The method was immunoSEQ multiplex PCR; TCRdb's version includes in-frame clones alone and lacks a portion of them. The sample holds about 20,000 clones, approximately 92% seen once. The V and J ends lost 8 bases and 0 bases respectively, with 5 bases between them. Germline CDR1 ENHRY, CDR2 SYGVKD. The CDR3 is 12 amino acids. The sequence derives from a donor aged 10-29 years with latent tuberculosis or without tuberculosis infection. Sequenced sample: PBMCs. This rearrangement joins TRBV10-3 to TRBJ1-3; D not certain. The CDR3 is CAISVSGNTIYF. The CDR3 region has the DNA TGTGCCATCTCCGTCTCTGGAAACACCATATATTTT.